The 19 T cell receptor beta chains below were found in one sample sequenced in a study of T-cell memory formation after mild COVID-19. Via MiXCR, TCRdb re-called the 5' RACE reads, giving one row per CDR3 protein. The sample contains a few hundred thousand distinct CDR3 sequences, approximately 14% of which appear only once. Sequencing input: PBMCs or a T cell subset sorted from them (not recorded which). Receptors were obtained from a man younger than 35 who had mild COVID-19 (a few samples of this study predate the infection). Cell type and time point are not known.

The chain couples TRBV5-6 to TRBJ1-1, with D perhaps TRBD1 (5 bases). CDR3 length: 16 amino acids. CDR1 and CDR2 (germline): SGHDT, YYEEEE. Trimming left V 5 bases short and J 0 bases short, with 17 bases between. The CDR3 is CASSPGPYGMNTEAFF. The CDR3 nucleotides read TGTGCCAGCAGTCCGGGACCCTACGGCATGAACACTGAAGCTTTCTTT.

The chain recombines TRBV6-5 with TRBJ1-6; D not resolved. Between the trimmed V and J ends, which lost 3 bases and 10 bases, there was a span of 16 bases. This CDR3 region has 15 residues. Looked up from germline, CDR1 is MNHEY and CDR2 is SVGAGI. The DNA for the CDR3 is TGTGCCAGCAGTTATACTCGCCGTCCGGGATCACCCCTCCACTTT. Translated, it gives CASSYTRRPGSPLHF.

In this sample, this clonotype turned up a few times. The chain has TRBV7-2 and TRBJ2-3; 8 bases map to TRBD2. V dropped 5 bases and J dropped 4; count of bases not matched to a gene: 11. The CDR3 is made up of 16 amino acids. Germline V gives CDR1 SGHTA, CDR2 FQGNSA. CDR3 coding DNA: TGTGCCAGCAGCCCAAGACGGGGGGGAATCGCAGATACGCAGTATTTT. Translation gives CASSPRRGGIADTQYF.

This clonotype was seen at least ten times. V is TRBV5-1 and J is TRBJ1-3, with D unresolved. CDR1 and CDR2 (germline): SGHRS, YFSETQ. The CDR3 is made up of 14 amino acids. Trimming stripped 5 bases from V and 0 bases from J, with 9 bases between. The CDR3 region has the DNA TGCGCCAGCAGGGACGGTTTCTCTGGAAACACCATATATTTT. Translation gives CASRDGFSGNTIYF.

This clonotype was seen only once. The rearrangement uses TRBV6-5 and TRBJ1-2, with TRBD1 matching 10 bases. Germline CDR1 is MNHEY and CDR2 is SVGAGI. This CDR3 has 16 amino acids. The V gene end was trimmed by 5 bases and the J gene end by 7 bases; junction bases not matched to a gene: 13. In DNA, the CDR3 is TGTGCCAGCAGTGCCGCATCGACAGGGGGCGCGGGTGGCTACACCTTC. Protein: CASSAASTGGAGGYTF.

This clonotype appeared a few times. The chain recombines TRBV6-5 with TRBJ1-2; maybe TRBD1 (5 bases). Between the trimmed V and J ends, which lost 5 bases and 4 bases, there was a span of 11 bases. From germline, CDR1 is MNHEY and CDR2 SVGAGI. The CDR3 is 13 amino acids. The CDR3: CASSHEGTYGYTF. As DNA, the CDR3 is TGTGCCAGCAGTCATGAGGGGACCTATGGCTACACCTTC.

The V call is TRBV7-9, the J call TRBJ1-5; D gene ambiguous. The CDR3 runs 14 residues. Trimming removed 2 bases at V and 3 bases at J, with 8 bases between. CDR1 is SEHNR, CDR2 FQNEAQ, per germline (reference sequence). The CDR3 sequence is CASSLSDDNQPQHF. The CDR3 DNA reads as TGTGCCAGCAGCTTATCCGACGACAATCAGCCCCAGCATTTT.

This clonotype was seen at least ten times. This sequence joins TRBV5-1 and TRBJ1-6; TRBD1 might be the D (5 bases). The length of the CDR3 is 16 residues. V was shortened by 0 bases and J by 5 bases, with 12 bases between the two germline ends. Germline values: CDR1 SGHRS, CDR2 YFSETQ. The DNA for the CDR3 is TGCGCCAGCAGCTTGGTCGGTTCAGGGAATAATTCACCCCTCCACTTT. Protein: CASSLVGSGNNSPLHF.

V gene TRBV28 combines with J gene TRBJ1-5, with 7 bases matching TRBD1. V lost 2 bases and J lost 5; bases outside the gene matches: 6. In germline, CDR1 is MDHEN, CDR2 SYDVKM. This CDR3 region has 15 residues. For the CDR3, the DNA is TGTGCCAGCAGTTTAAACAGGGGTAGGGATCAGCCCCAGCATTTT. This codes for CASSLNRGRDQPQHF.

In its sample, this clonotype was seen many times. The chain recombines TRBV6-2 or TRBV6-3 with TRBJ2-3; D might be TRBD2 (6 bases). CDR1 is MNHEY, CDR2 SVGEGT, per germline. This CDR3 region has 14 residues. The V end was cut by 7 bases, the J end by 1 base, with 12 bases between. This CDR3 is CASIPASGTDTQYF. The CDR3 DNA follows: TGTGCCAGCATTCCGGCTAGCGGCACAGATACGCAGTATTTT.

The sample holds many counts of this clonotype. The chain employs TRBV20-1 and TRBJ1-1; the D is unclear. CDR3 size: 11 residues. Per germline, CDR1 DFQATT and CDR2 SNEGSKA (reference sequence). The V end was cut by 2 bases, the J end by 2 bases, with 3 bases between. CDR3 sequence reads: CSARINTEAFF. Written as DNA, the CDR3 is TGCAGTGCTAGAATCAACACTGAAGCTTTCTTT.

This clonotype was counted a few times. This chain links TRBV7-2 with TRBJ2-4; a possible D gene is TRBD2 (5 bases). Trimming took 3 bases from V and 0 from J, leaving 9 bases between them. Germline values: CDR1 SGHTA, CDR2 FQGNSA. The CDR3 has 15 amino acids. The CDR3 loop reads CASSLREGAKNIQYF. CDR3 nucleotide sequence: TGTGCCAGCAGCTTGAGGGAAGGAGCCAAAAACATTCAGTACTTC.

The rearrangement uses TRBV4-2 and TRBJ1-5; 8 bases are a match to TRBD1. The germline V gene has CDR1 LGHNA and CDR2 YNFKEQ. V was pared by 5 bases and J by 7 bases, with 13 bases of the junction left unmatched. CDR3 size: 16 residues. CDR3 nucleotide sequence: TGTGCCAGCAGCTCTTCGGACAGGGCCGGGAGACAGCCCCAGCATTTT. It translates to CASSSSDRAGRQPQHF.

This clonotype was detected only a few times. The gene calls are TRBV11-2 and TRBJ2-6, with unresolved D. Germline V gives CDR1 SGHAT, CDR2 FQNNGV. V lost 4 bases and J 2 bases, leaving 9 bases between the germline ends. The CDR3 loop spans 15 amino acids. CDR3 bases: TGTGCCAGCAGCTATGGGCAGGCTGGGGCCAACGTCCTGACTTTC. Its protein is CASSYGQAGANVLTF.

With regard to this clonotype: This may be a read error: a much more frequent sequence differs by one nucleotide. The rearrangement uses TRBV4-3 and TRBJ2-2; a possible D gene is TRBD2 (5 bases). The CDR3 totals 14 residues. Per the germline V gene, CDR1 is LGHNA and CDR2 is YSLEER. As DNA, the CDR3 is TGCGCCAGCAGCCAAGGACGAGAAACCGGGGAGATGTTTTTT. It translates to CASSQGRETGEMFF.

This clonotype was seen more than once but under ten times. V gene TRBV5-1 combines with J gene TRBJ2-1, with D unclear. This CDR3 is built from 16 residues. The ends were cut back, 2 bases at V and 2 bases at J, with 14 bases in the middle. CDR1 and CDR2 (germline): SGHRS, YFSETQ. The CDR3 DNA follows: TGCGCCAGCAGCTTACAAGGGTTGAGGACCTACAATGAGCAGTTCTTC. It specifies CASSLQGLRTYNEQFF.

In this sample, this clonotype turned up a few times. The chain uses TRBV20-1 and TRBJ2-7, with a possible D match to TRBD2 (6 bases). V was shortened by 3 bases and J by 2 bases, with 14 bases between the two germline ends. Germline CDR1 is DFQATT and CDR2 is SNEGSKA (reference sequence). The CDR3 has 14 residues. The CDR3 DNA sequence: TGCAGTGCTAGGGGGACTTCCAAGGCCTACGAGCAGTACTTC. Its translation is CSARGTSKAYEQYF.

This clonotype came up a few times. The chain employs TRBV6-2 or TRBV6-3 and TRBJ2-1; D ambiguous. There are 12 residues in the CDR3. The germline V gene has CDR1 MNHEY and CDR2 SVGEGT. V was pared by 5 bases and J by 6 bases, with 8 bases between. The DNA of the CDR3 is TGTGCCAGCAGTCCCATCATCAATGAGCAGTTCTTC. Amino acid sequence: CASSPIINEQFF.

This clonotype was counted a few times. The genes are TRBV9 and TRBJ1-1; D unresolved. V shed 3 bases and J shed 5 bases, with 17 bases lying between them. The CDR3 is 15 amino acids. Germline V gene data show CDR1 as SGDLS and CDR2 as YYNGEE. In DNA, the CDR3 is TGTGCCAGCAGCGCCACCTGGATTGATAAGACTGAAGCTTTCTTT. It is translated as CASSATWIDKTEAFF.